One and the same sample provided the 12 T cell receptor beta chains below, sequenced in a study of cytomegalovirus exposure and HLA in healthy donors. The study ran its PCR with 60 Vbeta and 13 Jbeta primers. Assay used: immunoSEQ multiplex PCR; TCRdb lists only in-frame clones, some missing. This listing includes 200,000 to 250,000 clones. The sequenced material came from PBMCs. Every receptor here comes from a girl aged 2-15 years in good health and CMV-seropositive.

The rearrangement uses TRBV7-6 and TRBJ2-1; 7 bases align to TRBD2. Germline CDR1 is SGHVS and CDR2 is FNYEAQ. The CDR3 is made up of 17 amino acids. Losses at the gene ends were 1 base for V and 7 bases for J; bases not matched to a gene: 13. The CDR3 sequence is CASSLVVAGQLGNEQFF. CDR3 DNA: TGTGCCAGCAGCTTAGTGGTAGCGGGCCAGTTAGGGAATGAGCAGTTCTTC.

The CDR3 DNA reads TGCGCCAGCAGGAAGACTAGCGGGATGGAGGAGACCCAGTACTTC. Its translation: CASRKTSGMEETQYF. V is TRBV5-1 and J is TRBJ2-5; 11 bases map to TRBD2. CDR3 size: 15 residues. Looked up from germline, CDR1 is SGHRS and CDR2 is YFSETQ. V shed 5 bases and J 5 bases; nucleotides not matched to a gene: 8. The variable domain in full, completed from reference TRBV5-1 and TRBJ2-5, reads KAGVTQTPRYLIKTRGQQVTLSCSPISGHRSVSWYQQTPGQGLQFLFEYFSETQRNKGNFPGRFSGRQFSNSRSEMNVSTLELGDSALYLCASRKTSGMEETQYFGPGTRLLVL.

V usage is TRBV29-1 and J usage is TRBJ2-4, with 7 bases identical to TRBD1. V was clipped by 6 bases and J by 7 bases; unmatched bases: 9. Germline V gives CDR1 SQVTM, CDR2 ANQGSEA. CDR3 size: 13 residues. The CDR3 loop is CSVYYRGHNIQYF. CDR3 sequence (DNA): TGCAGCGTGTACTACAGGGGTCATAACATTCAGTACTTC.

On this clone: The sample contains more than one DNA sequence encoding this CDR3. The rearrangement joins TRBV10-1 to TRBJ2-2; 7 bases are shared with TRBD1. The CDR3 loop spans 15 amino acids. V lost 3 bases, J lost 0 bases, and 1 base stayed unmatched. Germline assignment: CDR1 WNHNN and CDR2 SYGVQD (reference sequence). In DNA, the CDR3 is TGCGCCAGCAGTGACGGGACAGCGAACACCGGGGAGCTGTTTTTT. Its translation is CASSDGTANTGELFF.

The genes are TRBV7-6 and TRBJ2-5; 9 nucleotides match TRBD2. Losses at the gene ends were 1 base for V and 2 bases for J; bases not matched to a gene: 5. Looked up from germline, CDR1 is SGHVS and CDR2 is FNYEAQ. This CDR3 has 16 amino acids. The CDR3 reads CASSLGAGGPQETQYF. For the CDR3, the DNA is TGTGCCAGCAGCTTAGGTGCGGGAGGGCCTCAAGAGACCCAGTACTTC. The whole variable domain, filled in from reference TRBV7-6 and TRBJ2-5, reads GAGVSQSPRYKVTKRGQDVALRCDPISGHVSLYWYRQALGQGPEFLTYFNYEAQQDKSGLPNDRFSAERPEGSISTLTIQRTEQRDSAMYRCASSLGAGGPQETQYFGPGTRLLVL.

V is TRBV7-2 and J is TRBJ1-5; 7 bases are a match to TRBD1. The germline V gene encodes CDR1 SGHTA and CDR2 FQGNSA. V shed 1 base, J shed 2 bases, and the junction held 2 bases outside the gene matches. The CDR3 runs to 15 residues. DNA for the CDR3: TGTGCCAGCAGCTTAGGAGACAGGGGCAATCAGCCCCAGCATTTT. As protein: CASSLGDRGNQPQHF.

V usage is TRBV30 and J usage is TRBJ1-5; 8 nucleotides line up with TRBD1. In germline, CDR1 is GTSNPN, CDR2 SVGIG (reference sequence). The ends lost 2 bases at V and 3 bases at J; junction bases unmatched: 6. This CDR3 contains 15 residues. Here the CDR3 DNA reads TGTGCCTGGAGTTCCGGGACAGGAGCCAATCAGCCCCAGCATTTT. Its protein is CAWSSGTGANQPQHF.

J is TRBJ1-2 and V is TRBV20-1; D ambiguous. The CDR3 runs to 10 residues. Germline V gene lookup returns CDR1 DFQATT and CDR2 SNEGSKA (reference sequence). V lost 0 bases to trimming and J lost 11 bases, with 7 bases between them. The DNA of the CDR3 is TGCAGTGCTAGAGATCGCGGTTACACCTTC. It translates to CSARDRGYTF.

V and J are TRBV5-4 and TRBJ2-7; D unresolved. V lost 4 bases to trimming and J lost 4 bases, with 18 bases between them. The germline gives CDR1 SGHNT, CDR2 YYREEE (reference sequence). The CDR3 loop spans 15 amino acids. Here the CDR3 DNA reads TGTGCCAGCAGCCCAGCGAGACCCCACATGTACGAGCAGTACTTC. Protein: CASSPARPHMYEQYF.

This rearrangement joins TRBV7-9 to TRBJ2-2; 13 nucleotides align to TRBD2. The length of the CDR3 is 17 residues. The V segment lost 5 bases and the J segment 6 bases; nucleotides outside the gene matches: 9. The germline V gene encodes CDR1 SEHNR and CDR2 FQNEAQ (reference sequence). The CDR3 here is CASSPLLAGGPSGELFF. As DNA, the CDR3 is TGTGCCAGCAGCCCACTACTAGCGGGAGGGCCTTCCGGGGAGCTGTTTTTT.

Points on this clone: One end of the junction fails to match germline, which may point to a read error. V and J are TRBV27 and TRBJ1-4; 10 positions match TRBD1. The CDR3 totals 13 residues. In germline, CDR1 is MNHEY, CDR2 SMNVEV (reference sequence). The CDR3 spells CASSWDRGGKLFF. The CDR3 DNA follows: TGCGCCAGCAGCTGGGACAGGGGAGGAAAACTGTTTTTT.

V gene TRBV18 combines with J gene TRBJ2-7; D is ambiguous. The germline V gene has CDR1 KGHSH and CDR2 LQKENI. The V end was cut by 5 bases, the J end by 0 bases, with 8 bases between. This CDR3 has 13 amino acids. The CDR3 sequence: CASSSYSSYEQYF. The DNA of the CDR3 is TGTGCCAGCTCATCCTACAGCTCCTACGAGCAGTACTTC.